The clone carrying this T cell receptor (beta chain) appeared once. Some clones are missing from TCRdb's copy, which holds only in-frame ones; the method was immunoSEQ multiplex PCR. Of 70,000 to 100,000 clones listed, roughly nine tenths are singletons. During active infection, Seattle patients enrolled and were then monitored through disease. The data originate from a study of blood T cell repertoires in COVID-19. Input material: peripheral blood. This clonotype originated in a man over 45 with COVID-19, enrolled during active disease.

The CDR3 loop is CASNKDRDTGELFF. As DNA, the CDR3 is TGTGCCAGCAACAAGGACAGGGACACCGGGGAGCTGTTTTTT. This chain connects TRBV6-5 to TRBJ2-2, with 8 bases identical to TRBD1. CDR3 size: 14 residues. Germline trimming cut 7 bases from V and 3 bases from J; bases unmatched to any gene: 4. The germline CDR1 and CDR2 sequences are MNHEY and SVGAGI.